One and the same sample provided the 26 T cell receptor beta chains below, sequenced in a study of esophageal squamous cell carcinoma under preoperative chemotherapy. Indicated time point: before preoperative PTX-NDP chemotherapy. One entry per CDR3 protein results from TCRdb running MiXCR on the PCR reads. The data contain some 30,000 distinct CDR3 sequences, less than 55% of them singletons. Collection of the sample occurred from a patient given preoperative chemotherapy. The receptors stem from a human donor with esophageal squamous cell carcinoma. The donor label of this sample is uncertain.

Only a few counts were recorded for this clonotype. The CDR3 bases are TGTGCCAGCAGCTTGCAGGGGAGAGAGACCCAGTACTTC. As protein: CASSLQGRETQYF. This chain joins TRBV7-2 and TRBJ2-5, with TRBD1 as a possible D gene (6 bases). Trimming shortened V by 3 bases and J by 4 bases, and 9 bases separated the two germline ends. The CDR3 is 13 amino acids. The germline V gene has CDR1 SGHTA and CDR2 FQGNSA.

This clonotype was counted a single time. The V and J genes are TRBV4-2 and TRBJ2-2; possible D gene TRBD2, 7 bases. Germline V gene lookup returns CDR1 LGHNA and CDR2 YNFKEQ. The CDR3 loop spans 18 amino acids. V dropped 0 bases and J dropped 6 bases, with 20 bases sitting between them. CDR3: CASSQDDAGASLAGELFF. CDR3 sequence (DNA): TGTGCCAGCAGCCAAGATGATGCGGGGGCCTCTCTAGCCGGGGAGCTGTTTTTT.

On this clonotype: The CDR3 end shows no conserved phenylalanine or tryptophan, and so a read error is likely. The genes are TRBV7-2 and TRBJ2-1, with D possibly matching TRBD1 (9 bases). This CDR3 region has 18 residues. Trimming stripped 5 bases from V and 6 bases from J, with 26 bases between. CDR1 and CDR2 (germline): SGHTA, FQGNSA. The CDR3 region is CASSPGTGMSSGLNEQFV. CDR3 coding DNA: TGTGCCAGCAGCCCTGGGACAGGGATGTCTAGCGGGCTCAATGAGCAGTTCGTC.

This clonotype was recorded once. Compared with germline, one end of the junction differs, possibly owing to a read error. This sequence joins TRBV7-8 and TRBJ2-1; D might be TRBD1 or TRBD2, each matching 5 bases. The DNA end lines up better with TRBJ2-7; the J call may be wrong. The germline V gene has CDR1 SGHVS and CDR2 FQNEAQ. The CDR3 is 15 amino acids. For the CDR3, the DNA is TGTGCCAGCGGGGGTTCAACGGCGGGCTCCAACGAGCAGTACTTC. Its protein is CASGGSTAGSNEQYF.

CDR3 amino acids: CASSLGGTVAGQYF. CDR3 DNA: TGTGCCAGCAGTTTAGGGGGGACCGTCGCGGGGCAGTACTTC. The chain joins TRBV12-3 or TRBV12-4 to TRBJ2-7; the D gene could be TRBD1 or TRBD2 (5 bases each). Trimming shortened V by 1 base and J by 9 bases, and 16 bases separated the two germline ends. The CDR3 is made up of 14 amino acids.

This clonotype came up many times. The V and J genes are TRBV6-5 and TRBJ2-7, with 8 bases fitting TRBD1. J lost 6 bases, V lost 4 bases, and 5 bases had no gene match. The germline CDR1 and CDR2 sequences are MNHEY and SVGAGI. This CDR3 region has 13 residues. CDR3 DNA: TGTGCCAGCAGTTGGACAGGGAGGCGCGAGCAGTACTTC. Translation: CASSWTGRREQYF.

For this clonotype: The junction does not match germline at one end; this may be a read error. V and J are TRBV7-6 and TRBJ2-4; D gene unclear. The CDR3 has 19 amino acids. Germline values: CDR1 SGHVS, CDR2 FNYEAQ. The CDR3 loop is CASSLDPPIPGRAQDIQYF. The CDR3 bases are TGTGCCAGCAGCTTGGATCCGCCCATCCCGGGCCGAGCCCAAGACATCCAGTACTTC.

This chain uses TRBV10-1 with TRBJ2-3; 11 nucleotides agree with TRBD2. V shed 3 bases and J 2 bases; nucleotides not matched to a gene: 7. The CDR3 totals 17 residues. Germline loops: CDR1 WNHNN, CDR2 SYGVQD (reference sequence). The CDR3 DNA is TGCGCCAGCAGTGAAAACCTAGCGGGGGGCCTCACAGATACGCAGTATTTT. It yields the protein CASSENLAGGLTDTQYF.

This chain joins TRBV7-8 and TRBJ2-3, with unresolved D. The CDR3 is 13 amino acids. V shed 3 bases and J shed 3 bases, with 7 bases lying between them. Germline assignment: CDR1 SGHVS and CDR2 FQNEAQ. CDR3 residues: CASSFAKTDTQYF. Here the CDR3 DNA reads TGTGCCAGCAGCTTTGCGAAGACAGATACGCAGTATTTT. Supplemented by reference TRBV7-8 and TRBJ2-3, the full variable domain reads GAGVSQSPRYKVAKRGQDVALRCDPISGHVSLFWYQQALGQGPEFLTYFQNEAQLDKSGLPSDRFFAERPEGSVSTLKIQRTQQEDSAVYLCASSFAKTDTQYFGPGTRLTVL.

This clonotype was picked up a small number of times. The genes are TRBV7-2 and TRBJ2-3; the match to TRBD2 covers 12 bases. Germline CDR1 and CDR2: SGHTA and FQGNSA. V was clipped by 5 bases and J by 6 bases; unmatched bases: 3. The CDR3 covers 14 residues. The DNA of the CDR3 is TGTGCCAGCAGCCCGGGGACTAGCGGGGATACGCAGTATTTT. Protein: CASSPGTSGDTQYF.

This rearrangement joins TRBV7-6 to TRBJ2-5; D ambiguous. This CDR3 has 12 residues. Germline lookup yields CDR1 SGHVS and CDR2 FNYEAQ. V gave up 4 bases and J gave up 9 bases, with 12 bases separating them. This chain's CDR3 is CASSSPVGAQYF. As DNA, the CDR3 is TGTGCCAGCAGCTCTCCCGTAGGTGCCCAGTACTTC.

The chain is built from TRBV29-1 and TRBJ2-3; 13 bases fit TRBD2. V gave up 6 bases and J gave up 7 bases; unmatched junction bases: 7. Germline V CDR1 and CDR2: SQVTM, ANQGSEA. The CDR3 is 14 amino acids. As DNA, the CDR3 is TGCAGCGTCCCCACTAGCGGGGGGGCGAATACGCAGTATTTT. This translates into CSVPTSGGANTQYF.

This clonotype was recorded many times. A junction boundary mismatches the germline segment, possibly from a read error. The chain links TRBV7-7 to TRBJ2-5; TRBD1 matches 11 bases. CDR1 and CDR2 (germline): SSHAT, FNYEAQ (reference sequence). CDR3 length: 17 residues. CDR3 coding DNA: TGTGCTAGCAGCTTAGGAGGGACAGGGGGAAAGGCAGAGACCCAGTACTTC. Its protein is CASSLGGTGGKAETQYF. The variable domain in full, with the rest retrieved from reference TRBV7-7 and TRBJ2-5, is GAGVSQSPRYKVTKRGQDVTLRCDPISSHATLYWYQQALGQGPEFLTYFNYEAQPDKSGLPSDRFSAERPEGSISTLTIQRTEQRDSAMYRCASSLGGTGGKAETQYFGPGTRLLVL.

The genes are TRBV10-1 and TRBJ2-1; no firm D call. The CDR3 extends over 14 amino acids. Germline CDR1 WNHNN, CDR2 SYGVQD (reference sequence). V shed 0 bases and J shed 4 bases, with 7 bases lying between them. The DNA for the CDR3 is TGCGCCAGCAGTGAGTCTGGCCGGTACAATGAGCAGTTCTTC. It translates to CASSESGRYNEQFF.

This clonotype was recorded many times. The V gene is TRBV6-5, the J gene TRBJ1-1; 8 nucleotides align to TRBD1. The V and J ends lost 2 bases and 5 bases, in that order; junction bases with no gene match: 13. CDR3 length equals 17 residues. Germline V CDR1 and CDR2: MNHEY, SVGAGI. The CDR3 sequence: CASSYKFRAGGYTEAFF. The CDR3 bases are TGTGCCAGCAGTTACAAATTTCGGGCAGGGGGCTATACTGAAGCTTTCTTT.

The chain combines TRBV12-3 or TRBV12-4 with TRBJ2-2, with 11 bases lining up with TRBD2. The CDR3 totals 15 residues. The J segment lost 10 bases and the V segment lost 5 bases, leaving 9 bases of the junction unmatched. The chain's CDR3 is CASSPIAGGAKELFF. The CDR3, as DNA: TGTGCCAGCAGTCCGATAGCGGGAGGGGCTAAGGAGCTGTTTTTT.

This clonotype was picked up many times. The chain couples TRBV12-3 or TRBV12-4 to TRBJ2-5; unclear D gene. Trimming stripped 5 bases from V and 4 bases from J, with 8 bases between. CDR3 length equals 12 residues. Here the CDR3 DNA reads TGTGCCAGCAGTCCGACTGGAGAGACCCAGTACTTC. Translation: CASSPTGETQYF.

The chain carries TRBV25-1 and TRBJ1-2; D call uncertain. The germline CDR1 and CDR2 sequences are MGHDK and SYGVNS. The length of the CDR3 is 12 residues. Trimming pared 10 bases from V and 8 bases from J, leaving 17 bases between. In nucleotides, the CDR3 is TGTGCCACGAATTCAGGACTCGGCGGCTACACCTTC. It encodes CATNSGLGGYTF.

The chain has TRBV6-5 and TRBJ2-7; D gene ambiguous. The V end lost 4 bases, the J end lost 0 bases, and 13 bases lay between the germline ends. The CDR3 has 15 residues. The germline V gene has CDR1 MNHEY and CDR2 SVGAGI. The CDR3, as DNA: TGTGCCAGCAGTTCCTCCTTCACGGCCTCCTACGAGCAGTACTTC. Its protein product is CASSSSFTASYEQYF.

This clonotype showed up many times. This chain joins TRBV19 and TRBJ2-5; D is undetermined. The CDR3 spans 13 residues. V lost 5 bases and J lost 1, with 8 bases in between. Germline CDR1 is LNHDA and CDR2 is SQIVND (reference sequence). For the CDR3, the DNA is TGTGCCAGTAGTTCGGCCCTCCAAGAGACCCAGTACTTC. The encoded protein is CASSSALQETQYF.

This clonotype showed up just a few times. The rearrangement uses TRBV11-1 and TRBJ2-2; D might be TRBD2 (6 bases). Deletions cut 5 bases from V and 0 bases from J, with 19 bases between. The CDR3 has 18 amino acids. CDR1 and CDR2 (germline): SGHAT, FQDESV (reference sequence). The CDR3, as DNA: TGTGCCAGCAGCCCCCCCGTTAGCGGAGTAACGAACACCGGGGAGCTGTTTTTT. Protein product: CASSPPVSGVTNTGELFF.

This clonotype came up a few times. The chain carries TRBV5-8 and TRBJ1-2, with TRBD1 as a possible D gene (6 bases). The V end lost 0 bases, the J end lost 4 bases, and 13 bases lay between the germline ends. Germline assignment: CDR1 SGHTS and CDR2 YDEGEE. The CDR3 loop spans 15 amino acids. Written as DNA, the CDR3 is TGTGCCAGCAGCTTGGAAGTGGGGGGCGGCTATGGCTACACCTTC. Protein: CASSLEVGGGYGYTF. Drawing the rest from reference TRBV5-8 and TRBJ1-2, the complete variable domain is EAGVTQSPTHLIKTRGQQATLRCSPISGHTSVYWYQQALGLGLQFLLWYDEGEERNRGNFPPRFSGRQFPNYSSELNVNALELEDSALYLCASSLEVGGGYGYTFGSGTRLTVV.

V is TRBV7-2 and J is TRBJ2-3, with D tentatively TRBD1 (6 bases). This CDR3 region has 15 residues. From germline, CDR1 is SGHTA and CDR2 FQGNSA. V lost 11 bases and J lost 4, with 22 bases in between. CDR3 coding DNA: TGTGCCGGGGGCACCGGGGCTAGCTCGCCAGATACGCAGTATTTT. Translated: CAGGTGASSPDTQYF.

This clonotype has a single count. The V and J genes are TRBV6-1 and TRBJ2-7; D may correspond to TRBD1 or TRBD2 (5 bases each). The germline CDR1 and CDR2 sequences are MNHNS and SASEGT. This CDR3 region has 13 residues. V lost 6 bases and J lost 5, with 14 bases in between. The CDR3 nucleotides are TGTGCCAGCAGCGTGAGTTGGGGGAACGAGCAGTACTTC. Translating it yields CASSVSWGNEQYF.

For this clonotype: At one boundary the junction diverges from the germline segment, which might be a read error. The CDR3 region is CASSQSGETASTETQYF. Written as DNA, the CDR3 is TGTGCCAGCAGTCAAAGTGGCGAGACAGCGAGCACAGAGACGCAGTATTTT. The chain links TRBV7-9 to TRBJ2-3, with D possibly TRBD1 on 5 matching bases. This CDR3 is built from 17 residues. Germline CDR1 SEHNR, CDR2 FQNEAQ (reference sequence).

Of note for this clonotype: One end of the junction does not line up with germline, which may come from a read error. The CDR3: CASSLGQDSSNEQFF. The DNA of the CDR3 is TGTGCTAGCAGCCTAGGACAGGACAGCTCCAATGAGCAGTTCTTC. J is TRBJ2-1 and V is TRBV7-7; TRBD1 matches at 7 bases. CDR1 is SSHAT and CDR2 is FNYEAQ in the germline V gene (reference sequence). This CDR3 has 15 residues.